A selection of T cell receptor beta chains follows, all from one sample in a study of T-cell memory formation after mild COVID-19. MiXCR, run by TCRdb on the 5' RACE reads, gives a single entry per CDR3 protein. The sample carries 130,000 to 150,000 distinct CDR3 sequences, about 19% recorded once. Sequencing was carried out using PBMCs or a T cell subset sorted from them (not recorded which). Every receptor here comes from an adult woman who had mild COVID-19 (a few samples of this study predate the infection). Cell type and time point are not known. Each CDR3 is given with its conserved first and last residue. D genes are given only for firm matches. Rows may omit the clone size; those that give it use once, few, many or a size class.

>TRBJ2-7|.|TRBV7-9|TRBD2
CASTPWLAGAYEQYF
TGTGCCAGCACCCCGTGGCTAGCGGGTGCCTACGAGCAGTACTTC
>TRBJ1-1|few|TRBV7-2|.
CASSFVQMNTEAFF
TGTGCCAGCAGCTTCGTACAGATGAACACTGAAGCTTTCTTT
>TRBJ2-3|few|TRBV2|.
CASRTGATDTQYF
TGTGCCAGCAGAACGGGGGCCACAGATACGCAGTATTTT
>TRBJ2-1|.|TRBV20-1|.
CSARPSGSDNEQFF
TGCAGTGCTAGACCCAGCGGGTCGGACAATGAGCAGTTCTTC
>TRBJ2-1|few|TRBV6-5|TRBD2
CASSYAPASGYNEQFF
TGTGCCAGCAGTTACGCCCCTGCTAGCGGTTACAATGAGCAGTTCTTC
>TRBJ2-5|.|TRBV29-1|.
CSVAWETQYF
TGCAGCGTTGCTTGGGAGACCCAGTACTTC
>TRBJ1-3|.|TRBV5-4|.
CASSLAAGGSGNTIYF
TGTGCCAGCAGCTTGGCCGCCGGGGGCTCTGGAAACACCATATATTTT
>TRBJ2-6|few|TRBV3-1|.
CASSPRVSSSGANVLTF
TGTGCCAGCAGCCCCCGGGTCTCATCCTCTGGGGCCAACGTCCTGACTTTC
>TRBJ2-5|few|TRBV7-2|TRBD2
CASSPQRLALSTQYF
TGTGCCAGCAGCCCTCAGCGACTAGCCCTGTCGACCCAGTACTTC
>TRBJ1-2|.|TRBV6-4|TRBD1
CASSYQGQGSYGYTF
TGTGCCAGCAGTTACCAGGGACAGGGAAGCTATGGCTACACCTTC
>TRBJ1-5|once|TRBV10-3|.
CAIRTDGNQPQHF
TGTGCCATCAGGACTGACGGAAATCAGCCCCAGCATTTT
>TRBJ1-4|.|TRBV3-1|TRBD1
CASTHQGQGYEKLFF
TGTGCCAGCACGCATCAAGGACAGGGTTATGAAAAACTGTTTTTT
>TRBJ1-6|.|TRBV5-1|TRBD1
CASSDRGASGSPLHF
TGCGCCAGCAGCGACAGGGGTGCGTCGGGATCACCCCTCCACTTT
>TRBJ2-6|few|TRBV30|.
CAWNRVSGANVLTF
TGTGCCTGGAATAGGGTCTCTGGGGCCAACGTCCTGACTTTC
>TRBJ2-7|.|TRBV5-1|.
CASSPGDQGYEQYF
TGCGCCAGCAGCCCAGGTGATCAGGGCTACGAGCAGTACTTC